Each of the 5 T cell receptor beta chains below was sequenced from the same sample in a study of blood T cell repertoires in COVID-19. Measured with immunoSEQ multiplex PCR; TCRdb has only the in-frame clones, and not every one. The table shows about 130,000 clones, with around 81% occurring only once. Sequencing was done on a sample of peripheral blood. These receptors were collected from a man aged 60 to 75 with acute or convalescent COVID-19.

The CDR3 reads CASESDSKSGEAFF. The CDR3 nucleotides read TGCGCCAGCGAGAGTGACAGTAAGTCAGGTGAAGCTTTCTTT. V is TRBV10-2 and J is TRBJ1-1; perhaps TRBD1 as D (5 bases). CDR3 size: 14 residues. The ends were cut back, 8 bases at V and 7 bases at J, with 20 bases in the middle. Per the germline V gene, CDR1 is WSHSY and CDR2 is SAAADI.

The chain has TRBV7-2 and TRBJ1-5; D gene unclear. The V gene's germline CDR1 is SGHTA and CDR2 FQGNSA. The V end lost 2 bases, the J end lost 7 bases, and 9 bases lay between the germline ends. The CDR3 has 13 amino acids. The CDR3 reads CASSLSGIQPQHF. In DNA, the CDR3 is TGTGCCAGCAGCTTAAGCGGGATCCAGCCCCAGCATTTT.

The sample holds one count of this clone. The genes are TRBV29-1 and TRBJ1-2; tentatively, D is TRBD1 (5 bases). Between the trimmed V and J ends, which lost 7 bases and 3 bases, there was a span of 18 bases. Germline lookup yields CDR1 SQVTM and CDR2 ANQGSEA. The CDR3 runs 14 residues. The CDR3 DNA reads TGCAGCGACGTTGGTTTGCGGGGGTACTATGGCTACACCTTC. Its translation is CSDVGLRGYYGYTF.

The CDR3 reads CASRGTVQETQYF. CDR3 coding DNA: TGTGCCAGCAGGGGGACAGTGCAAGAGACCCAGTACTTC. V usage is TRBV6-5 and J usage is TRBJ2-5; 7 bases line up with TRBD1. Germline CDR1 MNHEY, CDR2 SVGAGI. The CDR3 contains 13 residues. The trim removed 6 bases at V and 2 bases at J, leaving 3 bases unmatched.

The sample holds one count of this clone. The CDR3: CASSPRHYRGPEKLFF. DNA of the CDR3: TGCGCCAGCAGCCCACGACACTATCGGGGTCCGGAGAAACTGTTTTTT. This chain uses TRBV4-1 with TRBJ1-4; D call uncertain. Germline assignment: CDR1 MGHRA and CDR2 YSYEKL. The CDR3 consists of 16 residues. V was pared by 4 bases and J by 11 bases, with 23 bases between.